The entry below gives a single TCR beta chain sequence along with its context. Its antigen is unknown. This entry belongs to a study of shared clonotypes between healthy human individuals. TCRdb's copy holds only in-frame clones and misses some; the assay was immunoSEQ multiplex PCR. The sample shows 2,500,000 or so clones, 90% to 95% of them seen only once. Study-level findings and limits: Generation probabilities of non-shared clonotypes were lower (relative to those shared by all four donors). Naive subsets generally exceeded memory subsets in estimated richness.

The TCR was taken from a man younger than 35 in good health. Sequenced input: naive CD4+ T cells sorted from blood. Subset in this sample: CD45RA+ positively selected.

As DNA, the CDR3 is TGTGCCAGCAGCCCGAATTACAGGGACTATGGCTACACCTTC. Amino acid sequence: CASSPNYRDYGYTF. The chain employs TRBV7-9 and TRBJ1-2; maybe TRBD1 (6 bases). Trimming stripped 5 bases from V and 3 bases from J, with 13 bases between. Per the germline V gene, CDR1 is SEHNR and CDR2 is FQNEAQ (reference sequence). This CDR3 comprises 14 residues.